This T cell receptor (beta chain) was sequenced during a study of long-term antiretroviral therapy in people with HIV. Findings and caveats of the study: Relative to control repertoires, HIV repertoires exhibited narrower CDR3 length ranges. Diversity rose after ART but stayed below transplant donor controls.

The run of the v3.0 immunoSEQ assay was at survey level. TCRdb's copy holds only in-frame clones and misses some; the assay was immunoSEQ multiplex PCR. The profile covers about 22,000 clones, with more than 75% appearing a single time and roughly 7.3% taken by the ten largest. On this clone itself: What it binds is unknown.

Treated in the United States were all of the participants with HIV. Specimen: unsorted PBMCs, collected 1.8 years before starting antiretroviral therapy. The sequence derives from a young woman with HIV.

CDR3 in amino acids: CASSSWTNTEAFF. The CDR3 bases are TGCGCCAGCAGCTCATGGACGAACACTGAAGCTTTCTTT. V usage is TRBV5-1 and J usage is TRBJ1-1; no reliable D call. V lost 3 bases to trimming and J lost 1 base, with 7 bases between them. Per the germline V gene, CDR1 is SGHRS and CDR2 is YFSETQ. CDR3 length: 13 residues.